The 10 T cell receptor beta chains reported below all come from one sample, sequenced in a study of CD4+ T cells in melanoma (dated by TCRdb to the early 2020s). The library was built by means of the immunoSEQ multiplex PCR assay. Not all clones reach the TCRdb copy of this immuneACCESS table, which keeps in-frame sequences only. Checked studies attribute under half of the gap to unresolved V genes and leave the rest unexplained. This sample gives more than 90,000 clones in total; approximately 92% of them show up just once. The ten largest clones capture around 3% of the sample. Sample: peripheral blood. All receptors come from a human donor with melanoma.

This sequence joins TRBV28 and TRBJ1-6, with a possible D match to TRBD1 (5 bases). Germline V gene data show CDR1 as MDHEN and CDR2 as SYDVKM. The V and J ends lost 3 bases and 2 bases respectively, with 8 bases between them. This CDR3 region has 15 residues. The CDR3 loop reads CASSFPTAYNSPLHF. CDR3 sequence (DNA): TGTGCCAGCAGTTTTCCGACAGCCTATAATTCACCCCTCCACTTT.

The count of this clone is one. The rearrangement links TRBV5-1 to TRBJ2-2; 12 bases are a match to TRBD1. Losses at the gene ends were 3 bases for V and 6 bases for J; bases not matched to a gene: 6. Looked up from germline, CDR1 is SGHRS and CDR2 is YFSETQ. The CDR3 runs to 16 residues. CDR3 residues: CASSSRDRGRAGELFF. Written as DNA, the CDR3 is TGCGCCAGCAGCTCCCGGGACAGGGGGCGGGCCGGGGAGCTGTTTTTT.

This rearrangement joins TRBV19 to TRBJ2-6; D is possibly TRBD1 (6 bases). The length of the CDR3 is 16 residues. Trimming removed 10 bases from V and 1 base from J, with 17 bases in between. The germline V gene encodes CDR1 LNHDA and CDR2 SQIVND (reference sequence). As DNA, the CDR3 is TGTGCCACTAGCCCGGGACAATCGTCTGGGGCCAACGTCCTGACTTTC. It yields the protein CATSPGQSSGANVLTF.

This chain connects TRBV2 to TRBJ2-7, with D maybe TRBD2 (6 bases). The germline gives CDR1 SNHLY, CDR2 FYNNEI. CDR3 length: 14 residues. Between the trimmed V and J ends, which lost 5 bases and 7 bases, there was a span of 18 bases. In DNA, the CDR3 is TGTGCCAGCAGTCTCGGGGTATGGGACTTGGAGCAGTACTTC. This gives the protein CASSLGVWDLEQYF.

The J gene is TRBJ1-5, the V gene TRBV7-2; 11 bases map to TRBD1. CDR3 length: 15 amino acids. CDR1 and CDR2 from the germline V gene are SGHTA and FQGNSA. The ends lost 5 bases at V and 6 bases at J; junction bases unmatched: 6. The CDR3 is CASSRGQGARQPQHF. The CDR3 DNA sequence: TGTGCCAGCAGCCGTGGACAGGGGGCGCGTCAGCCCCAGCATTTT.

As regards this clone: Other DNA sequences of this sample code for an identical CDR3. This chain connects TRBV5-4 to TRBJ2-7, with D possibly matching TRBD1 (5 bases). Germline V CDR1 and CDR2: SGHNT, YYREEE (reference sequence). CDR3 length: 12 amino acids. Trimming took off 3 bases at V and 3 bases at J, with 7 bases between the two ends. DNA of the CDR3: TGTGCCAGCAGCTCAGACAGCTACGAGCAGTACTTC. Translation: CASSSDSYEQYF.

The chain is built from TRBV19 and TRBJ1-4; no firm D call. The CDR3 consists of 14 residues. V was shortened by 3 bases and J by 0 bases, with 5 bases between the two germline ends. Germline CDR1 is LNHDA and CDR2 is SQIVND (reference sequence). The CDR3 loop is CASSIGATNEKLFF. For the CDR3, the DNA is TGTGCCAGTAGTATCGGTGCAACTAATGAAAAACTGTTTTTT.

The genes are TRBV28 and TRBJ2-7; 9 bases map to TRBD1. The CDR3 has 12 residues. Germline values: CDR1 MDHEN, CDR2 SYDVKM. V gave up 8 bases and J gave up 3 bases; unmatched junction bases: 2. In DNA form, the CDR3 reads TGTGCCAGCGCGGGACAGGGCTACGAGCAGTACTTC. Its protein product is CASAGQGYEQYF.

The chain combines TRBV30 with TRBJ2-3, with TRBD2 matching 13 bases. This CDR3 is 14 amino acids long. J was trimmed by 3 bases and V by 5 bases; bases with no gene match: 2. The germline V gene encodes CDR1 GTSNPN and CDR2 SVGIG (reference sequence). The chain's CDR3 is CAWEGLAGTDTQYF. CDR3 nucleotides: TGTGCCTGGGAGGGACTAGCGGGGACAGATACGCAGTATTTT.

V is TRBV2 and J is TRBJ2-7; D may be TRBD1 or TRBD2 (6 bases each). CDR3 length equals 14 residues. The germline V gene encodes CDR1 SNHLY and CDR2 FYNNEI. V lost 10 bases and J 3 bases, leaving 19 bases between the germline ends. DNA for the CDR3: TGTGCCACCTCCCCCAGGGGAGGAGGCTACGAGCAGTACTTC. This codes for CATSPRGGGYEQYF.